These 18 T cell receptor beta chains were all obtained from the same sample, sequenced in a study of Ad26.COV2.S vaccination and SARS-CoV-2 variants. Data came from immunoSEQ multiplex PCR; TCRdb stores just in-frame clones and leaves some out. Of approximately 400,000 clones listed, roughly 84% are singletons. Regarding treatment: around 19 received Ad26.COV2.S at low or high dose, single or two shots; about 5 received placebo; per-sample allocation not given. Samples analyzed were those drawn on day 63 after the first vaccine or placebo injection. The input for sequencing was peripheral blood, taken in a trial of Ad26.COV2.S vaccine versus placebo. Receptor source: a person between 18 and 65 years old who received the Ad26.COV2.S COVID-19 vaccine or a placebo.

This chain connects TRBV13 to TRBJ1-3, with 8 bases that match TRBD1. CDR1 and CDR2 (germline): PRHDT, FYEKMQ (reference sequence). The CDR3 spans 15 residues. V shed 3 bases and J 4 bases; nucleotides not matched to a gene: 5. DNA for the CDR3: TGTGCCAGCAGCTTGGACAGGGTATCGGGAAACACCATATATTTT. The encoded protein is CASSLDRVSGNTIYF.

The chain is built from TRBV7-6 and TRBJ1-4; possible D gene TRBD1, 5 bases. The CDR3 consists of 17 residues. The V end lost 5 bases, the J end lost 8 bases, and 24 bases lay between the germline ends. Germline CDR1 is SGHVS and CDR2 is FNYEAQ. This CDR3 is CASSNTSQGIVREKLFF. CDR3 DNA sequence: TGTGCCAGCAGCAACACGTCCCAGGGTATTGTTAGGGAAAAACTGTTTTTT.

This chain joins TRBV28 and TRBJ2-7; D not certain. The CDR3 length is 14 residues. From germline, CDR1 is MDHEN and CDR2 SYDVKM. V lost 0 bases and J 2 bases, leaving 8 bases between the germline ends. CDR3 sequence: CASSLWAEAYEQYF. CDR3 coding DNA: TGTGCCAGCAGTTTATGGGCGGAAGCCTACGAGCAGTACTTC.

The chain couples TRBV13 to TRBJ2-3; 15 bases fit TRBD2. From germline, CDR1 is PRHDT and CDR2 FYEKMQ (reference sequence). This CDR3 has 18 amino acids. V was pared by 6 bases and J by 5 bases, with 12 bases of the junction left unmatched. CDR3 amino acids: CASRWGLAGGPMEDTQYF. As DNA, the CDR3 is TGTGCCAGCAGATGGGGACTAGCGGGGGGACCCATGGAAGATACGCAGTATTTT.

The chain is built from TRBV5-5 and TRBJ1-6; 8 bases are shared with TRBD1. This CDR3 contains 16 residues. V lost 1 base to trimming and J lost 1 base; unmatched junction nucleotides: 1. Germline assignment: CDR1 SGHKS and CDR2 YYEKEE (reference sequence). CDR3 coding DNA: TGTGCCAGCAGCTTGACAGGGGGATCCTATAATTCACCCCTCCACTTT. Protein: CASSLTGGSYNSPLHF.

The J gene is TRBJ2-7, the V gene TRBV6-5; D is ambiguous. Trimming removed 0 bases at V and 3 bases at J, with 9 bases between. The CDR3 extends over 14 amino acids. Germline lookup yields CDR1 MNHEY and CDR2 SVGAGI. The CDR3 protein is CASSYSKLNYEQYF. The CDR3 DNA is TGTGCCAGCAGTTACTCGAAGCTCAACTACGAGCAGTACTTC.

This clone has only one observation. The chain carries TRBV2 and TRBJ2-1; 11 positions agree with TRBD2. V shed 0 bases and J 5 bases; nucleotides not matched to a gene: 15. The CDR3 consists of 20 residues. CDR1 is SNHLY and CDR2 is FYNNEI in the germline V gene. The CDR3 reads CASSEAAAGVAGGPHNEQFF. The CDR3 DNA reads as TGTGCCAGCAGTGAAGCTGCCGCTGGGGTAGCGGGAGGGCCCCACAATGAGCAGTTCTTC.

The V call is TRBV7-9, the J call TRBJ1-1, with D maybe TRBD1 (6 bases). Per the germline V gene, CDR1 is SEHNR and CDR2 is FQNEAQ (reference sequence). There are 15 residues in the CDR3. V lost 6 bases to trimming and J lost 0 bases, with 14 bases between them. The CDR3 region is CASSSRQGMNTEAFF. The CDR3, as DNA: TGTGCCAGCAGTTCCCGGCAGGGGATGAACACTGAAGCTTTCTTT.

The chain uses TRBV4-3 and TRBJ1-1; 7 bases are a match to TRBD1. The CDR3 is 13 amino acids. V was pared by 4 bases and J by 4 bases, with 3 bases of the junction left unmatched. In germline, CDR1 is LGHNA, CDR2 YSLEER. In nucleotides, the CDR3 is TGCGCCAGCAGCCGCCAGGGGGGCACTGAAGCTTTCTTT. It is translated as CASSRQGGTEAFF.

V gene TRBV29-1 combines with J gene TRBJ2-1; TRBD1 aligns across 9 bases. With V trimmed by 4 bases and J by 7 bases, 8 bases remained unmatched. This CDR3 region has 14 residues. The germline gives CDR1 SQVTM, CDR2 ANQGSEA. The CDR3 protein is CSVGAGTGQNEQFF. The CDR3 DNA reads as TGCAGCGTTGGGGCCGGGACAGGGCAAAATGAGCAGTTCTTC.

The CDR3 spells CASSERPGDYNEQFF. The CDR3 DNA reads TGTGCCAGCAGTGAAAGGCCGGGAGACTACAATGAGCAGTTCTTC. The V call is TRBV6-1, the J call TRBJ2-1; D perhaps matches TRBD2 (6 bases). The germline CDR1 and CDR2 sequences are MNHNS and SASEGT. The CDR3 loop spans 15 amino acids. V lost 2 bases and J lost 3, with 11 bases in between.

The rearrangement uses TRBV10-1 and TRBJ1-1; no clear D. Per germline, CDR1 WNHNN and CDR2 SYGVQD (reference sequence). The germline V and J ends were trimmed by 0 bases and 8 bases, with 13 bases remaining between them. The CDR3 length is 14 residues. The CDR3 bases are TGCGCCAGCAGTGAGTCGAGTAAAGGGTCAGAAGCTTTCTTT. Its protein is CASSESSKGSEAFF.

The chain joins TRBV7-9 to TRBJ2-7; 7 nucleotides agree with TRBD1. CDR1 is SEHNR and CDR2 is FQNEAQ in the germline V gene (reference sequence). The CDR3 contains 15 residues. V lost 5 bases, J lost 3 bases, and 10 bases stayed unmatched. The CDR3 loop reads CASSRAGTEIYEQYF. The CDR3, as DNA: TGTGCCAGCAGCCGGGCCGGGACAGAGATCTACGAGCAGTACTTC.

The chain links TRBV7-8 to TRBJ1-1; D is perhaps TRBD1 (5 bases). Per germline, CDR1 SGHVS and CDR2 FQNEAQ. The V end lost 5 bases, the J end lost 0 bases, and 10 bases lay between the germline ends. The CDR3 is 14 residues long. This CDR3 is CASSIATVNTEAFF. The CDR3 DNA reads TGTGCCAGCAGCATCGCGACAGTGAACACTGAAGCTTTCTTT.

A few counts support this clone. This sequence joins TRBV5-1 and TRBJ1-3, with D uncertain. Germline V gene lookup returns CDR1 SGHRS and CDR2 YFSETQ. This CDR3 spans 14 amino acids. Between the trimmed V and J ends, which lost 1 base and 2 bases, there was a span of 7 bases. The CDR3 nucleotides are TGCGCCAGCAGCTTGTTCGGGGCTGGAAACACCATATATTTT. It is translated as CASSLFGAGNTIYF. Together with reference TRBV5-1 and TRBJ1-3, the CDR3 gives the full variable domain: KAGVTQTPRYLIKTRGQQVTLSCSPISGHRSVSWYQQTPGQGLQFLFEYFSETQRNKGNFPGRFSGRQFSNSRSEMNVSTLELGDSALYLCASSLFGAGNTIYFGEGSWLTVV.

The V gene is TRBV10-3, the J gene TRBJ2-1; 7 bases agree with TRBD1. After removal of 3 bases from V and 4 bases from J, the junction contained 9 bases not matched to a gene. The CDR3 has 16 residues. Germline loops: CDR1 ENHRY, CDR2 SYGVKD. CDR3 in amino acids: CAISDTHGRGYNEQFF. CDR3 DNA: TGTGCCATCAGTGACACCCACGGCAGGGGGTACAATGAGCAGTTCTTC.

The rearrangement links TRBV12-3 or TRBV12-4 to TRBJ2-5; no clear D gene. The CDR3 loop spans 12 amino acids. V shed 6 bases and J shed 9 bases, with 14 bases lying between them. The CDR3 spells CASSPFLGSQYF. In DNA, the CDR3 is TGTGCCAGCAGCCCCTTTCTCGGTTCCCAGTACTTC.

The rearrangement uses TRBV21-1 and TRBJ2-1; the table calls TRBD2, which could not be checked here. TRBV21-1 is a pseudogene segment. There are 16 residues in the CDR3. The CDR3 protein is CASSKVRGSSYNEQFF. Written as DNA, the CDR3 is TGTGCCAGCAGCAAAGTAAGAGGGTCCTCCTACAATGAGCAGTTCTTC.